This entry lists 9 T cell receptor beta chains sequenced from one sample in a study of T cell clonotyping in hematopoietic cell transplantation. This table comes from immunoSEQ multiplex PCR, and its TCRdb copy is limited to in-frame clones, with some not included. There are over 10,000 clones in the sample; 75% to 95% occur only once, and 1.2% lies in the top ten. The sample consisted of peripheral blood mononuclear cells. The source is a man aged 25 to 40 in good health. Some clones in this sample may be carry-over from other donors' samples.

The rearrangement joins TRBV30 to TRBJ1-5; tentatively, D is TRBD1 (6 bases). CDR3 length equals 14 residues. Trimming stripped 0 bases from V and 6 bases from J, with 12 bases between. Germline V gene lookup returns CDR1 GTSNPN and CDR2 SVGIG (reference sequence). The chain's CDR3 is CAWSVSGGSQPQHF. The CDR3 DNA follows: TGTGCCTGGAGTGTATCTGGGGGCAGTCAGCCCCAGCATTTT.

This rearrangement joins TRBV6-5 to TRBJ2-7, with 8 bases matching TRBD1. The CDR3 runs to 14 residues. Germline loops: CDR1 MNHEY, CDR2 SVGAGI. Trimming removed 7 bases from V and 2 bases from J; junction bases left unmatched: 7. CDR3 DNA sequence: TGTGCCAGCACCATCCGACAGGGGCCCTACGAGCAGTACTTC. Protein sequence: CASTIRQGPYEQYF.

As DNA, the CDR3 is TGCAGCGTTGTCTCCAGGGGACGAGAGGAGACCCAGTACTTC. This codes for CSVVSRGREETQYF. This chain uses TRBV29-1 with TRBJ2-5; D is possibly TRBD1 (6 bases). Germline V gene lookup returns CDR1 SQVTM and CDR2 ANQGSEA. The V end lost 4 bases, the J end lost 5 bases, and 17 bases lay between the germline ends. This CDR3 contains 14 residues.

The genes are TRBV6-5 and TRBJ1-1; D not resolved. Germline CDR1 is MNHEY and CDR2 is SVGAGI. Deletions cut 2 bases from V and 3 bases from J, with 4 bases between. This CDR3 has 12 amino acids. The chain's CDR3 is CASSYGHTEAFF. The CDR3 DNA sequence: TGTGCCAGCAGTTACGGTCACACTGAAGCTTTCTTT.

This rearrangement joins TRBV30 to TRBJ1-4, with 7 bases lining up with TRBD1. V trimming: 4 bases; J trimming: 7 bases; junction bases outside the gene matches: 9. This CDR3 is 14 amino acids long. The germline V gene encodes CDR1 GTSNPN and CDR2 SVGIG (reference sequence). The CDR3 DNA reads TGTGCCTGGACCCCACAGGGGCAGGGTGAAAAACTGTTTTTT. This encodes CAWTPQGQGEKLFF.

The sample holds a few counts of this clone. This chain uses TRBV5-6 with TRBJ2-5, with 11 bases that match TRBD1. The CDR3 runs to 16 residues. Germline V gene sequence: CDR1 SGHDT, CDR2 YYEEEE. V shed 4 bases and J 5 bases; nucleotides not matched to a gene: 10. CDR3 protein: CASSPGEGTGGETQYF. DNA for the CDR3: TGTGCCAGCAGCCCCGGCGAAGGGACAGGGGGGGAGACCCAGTACTTC.

The V call is TRBV19, the J call TRBJ1-5, with 7 bases lining up with TRBD1. This CDR3 has 13 residues. V was clipped by 5 bases and J by 9 bases; unmatched bases: 7. Germline CDR1 LNHDA, CDR2 SQIVND (reference sequence). CDR3: CASSGGQLRPQHF. The CDR3 coding sequence is TGTGCCAGTAGTGGGGGACAGCTGAGGCCCCAGCATTTT. Filled out from reference TRBV19 and TRBJ1-5, the complete variable domain reads DGGITQSPKYLFRKEGQNVTLSCEQNLNHDAMYWYRQDPGQGLRLIYYSQIVNDFQKGDIAEGYSVSREKKESFPLTVTSAQKNPTAFYLCASSGGQLRPQHFGDGTRLSIL.

J is TRBJ1-2 and V is TRBV14; no clear D. This CDR3 spans 15 amino acids. Deletions cut 1 base from V and 5 bases from J, with 14 bases between. The V gene's germline CDR1 is SGHDN and CDR2 FVKESK. The CDR3 here is CASSQAATPGYGYTF. The CDR3 DNA sequence: TGTGCCAGCAGCCAAGCTGCAACGCCGGGATATGGCTACACCTTC.

This clone was recorded a few times. The chain carries TRBV10-3 and TRBJ1-2; 7 bases align to TRBD1. The CDR3 covers 14 residues. Germline V gives CDR1 ENHRY, CDR2 SYGVKD. V shed 3 bases and J 4 bases; nucleotides not matched to a gene: 5. The CDR3 sequence: CAISETGVGYGYTF. CDR3 in DNA: TGTGCCATCAGTGAAACAGGGGTCGGCTATGGCTACACCTTC.